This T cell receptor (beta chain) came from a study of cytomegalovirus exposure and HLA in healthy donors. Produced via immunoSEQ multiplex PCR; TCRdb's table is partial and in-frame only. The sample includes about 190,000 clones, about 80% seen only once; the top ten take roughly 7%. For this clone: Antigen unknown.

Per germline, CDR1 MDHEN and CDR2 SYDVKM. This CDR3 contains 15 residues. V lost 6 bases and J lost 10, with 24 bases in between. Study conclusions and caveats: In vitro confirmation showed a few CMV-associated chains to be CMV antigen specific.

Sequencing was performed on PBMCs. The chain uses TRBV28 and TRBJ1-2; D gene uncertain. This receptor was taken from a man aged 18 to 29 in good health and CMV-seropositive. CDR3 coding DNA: TGTGCCAGCAGACCACCTGGGAGAGGGCTGGTTGACTACACCTTC. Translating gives CASRPPGRGLVDYTF.